This paragraph covers one T cell receptor (beta chain) sequence. Clones were read by immunoSEQ multiplex PCR, and TCRdb kept only the in-frame ones, dropping some. The sample records millions of clones, approximately 94% being singletons. Naive-designated CD8 cells lacked CD45RO, were positively enriched for CCR7, and omitted terminally differentiated effector memory CD45RA+ cells. Trimming took 5 bases from V and 2 from J; bases not matched to a gene: 14. The CDR3 runs to 17 residues. Germline V gene lookup returns CDR1 SGHRS and CDR2 YFSETQ. This sample stems from a study of shared clonotypes between healthy human individuals.

The sequenced sample consisted of naive CD8+ T cells sorted from blood. This TCR was sampled from a man aged 18 to 30 in good health. The V call is TRBV5-1, the J call TRBJ2-5; the match to TRBD1 covers 8 bases. The CDR3 reads CASSHGKTGENQETQYF. The CDR3 DNA follows: TGCGCCAGCAGTCATGGCAAGACAGGGGAGAATCAAGAGACCCAGTACTTC.